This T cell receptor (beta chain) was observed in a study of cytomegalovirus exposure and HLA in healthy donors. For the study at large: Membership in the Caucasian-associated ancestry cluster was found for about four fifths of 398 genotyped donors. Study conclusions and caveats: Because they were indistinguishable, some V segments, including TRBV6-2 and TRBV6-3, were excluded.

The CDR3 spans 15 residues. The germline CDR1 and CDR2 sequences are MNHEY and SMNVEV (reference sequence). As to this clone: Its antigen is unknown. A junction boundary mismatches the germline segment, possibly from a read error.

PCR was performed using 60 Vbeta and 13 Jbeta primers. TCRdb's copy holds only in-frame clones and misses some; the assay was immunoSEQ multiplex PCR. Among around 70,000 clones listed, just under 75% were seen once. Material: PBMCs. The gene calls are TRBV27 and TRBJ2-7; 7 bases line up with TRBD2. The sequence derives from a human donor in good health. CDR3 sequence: CASTSGAGSSYEQYF. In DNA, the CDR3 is TGTGCCAGCACTAGCGGAGCAGGGAGCTCCTATGAGCAGTACTTC.